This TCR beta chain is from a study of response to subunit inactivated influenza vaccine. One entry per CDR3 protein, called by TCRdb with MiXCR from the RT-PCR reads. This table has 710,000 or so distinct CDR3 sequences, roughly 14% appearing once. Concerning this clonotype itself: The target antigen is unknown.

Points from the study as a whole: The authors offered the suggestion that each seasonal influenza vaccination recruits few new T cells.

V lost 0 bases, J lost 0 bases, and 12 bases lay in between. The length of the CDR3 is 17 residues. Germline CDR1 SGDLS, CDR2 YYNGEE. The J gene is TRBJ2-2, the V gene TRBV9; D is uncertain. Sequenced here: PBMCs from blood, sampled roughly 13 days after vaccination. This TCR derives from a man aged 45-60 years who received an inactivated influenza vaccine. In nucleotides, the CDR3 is TGTGCCAGCAGCGTAGAGATATGGGCGGCGAACACCGGGGAGCTGTTTTTT. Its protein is CASSVEIWAANTGELFF.